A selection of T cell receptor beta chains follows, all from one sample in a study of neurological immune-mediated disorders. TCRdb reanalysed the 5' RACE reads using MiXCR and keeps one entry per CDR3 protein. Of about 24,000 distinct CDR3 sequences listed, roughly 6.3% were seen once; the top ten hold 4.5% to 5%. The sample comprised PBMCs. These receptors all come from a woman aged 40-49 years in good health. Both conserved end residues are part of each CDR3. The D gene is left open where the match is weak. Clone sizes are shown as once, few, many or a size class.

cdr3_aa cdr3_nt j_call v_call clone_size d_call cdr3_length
CASSLAEGADTQYF TGTGCCAGCAGCTTAGCGGAGGGCGCAGATACGCAGTATTTT TRBJ2-3 TRBV7-2 many - 14
CASSLASRTTNTEAFF TGCGCCAGCAGCTTGGCCAGCAGGACAACCAACACTGAAGCTTTCTTT TRBJ1-1 TRBV5-1 many - 16
CASSVGPLNSPLHF TGTGCCAGCAGCGTAGGCCCGCTTAATTCACCCCTCCACTTT TRBJ1-6 TRBV9 many - 14
CSATGLAGDEETQYF TGCAGTGCTACAGGACTAGCGGGAGATGAAGAGACCCAGTACTTC TRBJ2-5 TRBV20-1 many TRBD2 15
CASSPPAKSTDTQYF TGCGCCAGCAGCCCCCCGGCGAAAAGCACAGATACGCAGTATTTT TRBJ2-3 TRBV5-1 many - 15
CASRGGDSNQPQHF TGTGCCAGCAGAGGGGGGGATAGCAATCAGCCCCAGCATTTT TRBJ1-5 TRBV2 many - 14
CASKREGGGSLHF TGTGCCAGCAAGCGTGAAGGAGGAGGATCCCTCCACTTT TRBJ1-6 TRBV6-2/TRBV6-3 many - 13
CASSFRDRSSGANVLTF TGTGCCAGCAGCTTCCGGGACAGGAGCTCTGGGGCCAACGTCCTGACTTTC TRBJ2-6 TRBV7-2 many TRBD1 17
CASSPGTSGSSYEQFF TGCGCCAGCAGCCCCGGGACTAGCGGGAGTTCGTATGAGCAGTTCTTC TRBJ2-1 TRBV4-3 many TRBD2 16
CASSLDGLSGNTIYF TGTGCCAGCAGTTTAGACGGTCTCTCTGGAAACACCATATATTTT TRBJ1-3 TRBV27 many - 15
CSASLLAGGADTQYF TGCAGTGCTAGCCTACTAGCGGGAGGGGCAGATACGCAGTATTTT TRBJ2-3 TRBV20-1 many TRBD2 15
CASSTADRGGNQPQHF TGTGCCAGTAGTACTGCGGACAGAGGAGGCAATCAGCCCCAGCATTTT TRBJ1-5 TRBV19 few - 16